The sequence of this T cell receptor beta chain was determined in a study of blood T cell repertoires in COVID-19. In the study overall: Acute and convalescent COVID-19 specimens originated in the United States, Italy and Spain. The cDNA or gDNA used as material had been derived from T cells, B-cell-depleted T cells, or PBMCs.

V dropped 3 bases and J dropped 7; count of bases not matched to a gene: 8. Germline loops: CDR1 SQVTM, CDR2 ANQGSEA. This CDR3 contains 15 residues. In the authors' workflow: The authors estimated nucleated cell counts from reference gene primer amplification. Sequencing used immunoSEQ multiplex PCR; TCRdb keeps in-frame clones, though not all of them. The V and J calls and clone size were taken over from that table, and D and trimming were inferred from the DNA. This table holds around 250,000 clones, almost 85% found once. This clonotype originated in a woman aged 45-60 years with acute COVID-19. The chain couples TRBV29-1 to TRBJ1-4, with TRBD1 identical over 10 bases. The sequencing sample was made of PBMCs or T cells enriched from blood (not recorded which). As DNA, the CDR3 is TGCAGCGTTGAGATGACAGGGGGCGTCGGTGAAAAACTGTTTTTT. It translates to CSVEMTGGVGEKLFF.